The 32 T cell receptor beta chains below all came from one sample that was sequenced in a study of fetal regulatory T cell absence and autoimmunity. The assay was immunoSEQ multiplex PCR, and TCRdb's table has in-frame clones only and misses some. The sample lists 95,000 or so clones, about 78% seen once, with 2% in the top ten. Sequencing used pancreas tissue. The receptor source for this set is a male donor with IPEX syndrome.

The rearrangement joins TRBV5-1 to TRBJ2-3; 9 nucleotides align to TRBD1. The trim removed 4 bases at V and 4 bases at J, leaving 7 bases unmatched. Germline CDR1 reads SGHRS; CDR2 reads YFSETQ. CDR3 length: 15 residues. CDR3 nucleotide sequence: TGCGCCAGCAGCCGGGGACAGGGTAGGTCAGATACGCAGTATTTT. Its protein is CASSRGQGRSDTQYF.

The chain employs TRBV7-6 and TRBJ2-2, with 11 positions matching TRBD2. The V segment lost 5 bases and the J segment 4 bases; nucleotides outside the gene matches: 6. There are 16 residues in the CDR3. Germline V gives CDR1 SGHVS, CDR2 FNYEAQ. CDR3 in DNA: TGTGCCAGCAGCCTCTTACTAGCGGGAGCCACCGGGGAGCTGTTTTTT. Encoded protein: CASSLLLAGATGELFF.

This clone has a handful of counts. The chain recombines TRBV9 with TRBJ1-3; D uncertain. There are 14 residues in the CDR3. V dropped 3 bases and J dropped 1 base, with 8 bases sitting between them. The germline gives CDR1 SGDLS, CDR2 YYNGEE. The CDR3: CASSEDASGNTIYF. The CDR3 DNA follows: TGTGCCAGCAGCGAAGACGCTTCTGGAAACACCATATATTTT.

This clone was picked up a small number of times. The genes are TRBV9 and TRBJ1-5; 7 positions match TRBD1. This CDR3 is 16 amino acids long. After removal of 0 bases from V and 0 bases from J, the junction contained 3 bases not matched to a gene. The germline gives CDR1 SGDLS, CDR2 YYNGEE. CDR3 region: CASSVGTGASNQPQHF. CDR3 DNA sequence: TGTGCCAGCAGCGTAGGGACAGGAGCTAGCAATCAGCCCCAGCATTTT.

The rearrangement joins TRBV7-9 to TRBJ2-1; 10 nucleotides agree with TRBD2. Germline V CDR1 and CDR2: SEHNR, FQNEAQ (reference sequence). The CDR3 is 13 amino acids. After removal of 2 bases from V and 9 bases from J, the junction contained 1 base not matched to a gene. CDR3 nucleotide sequence: TGTGCCAGCAGCTTACTAGCGGGAGTTGAGCAGTTCTTC. It encodes CASSLLAGVEQFF.

J is TRBJ2-6 and V is TRBV30; D ambiguous. V was pared by 5 bases and J by 0 bases, with 2 bases between. CDR1 GTSNPN and CDR2 SVGIG come from the germline V gene (reference sequence). The CDR3 consists of 12 residues. CDR3 region: CAWDSGANVLTF. CDR3 coding DNA: TGTGCCTGGGACTCTGGGGCCAACGTCCTGACTTTC.

This rearrangement joins TRBV4-1 to TRBJ2-3, with 8 bases matching TRBD1. J lost 2 bases, V lost 2 bases, and 6 bases had no gene match. Germline V gene data show CDR1 as MGHRA and CDR2 as YSYEKL. The CDR3 spans 16 residues. The CDR3 coding sequence is TGCGCCAGCAGCCAACCCCGGGACAGGTCCACAGATACGCAGTATTTT. Protein sequence: CASSQPRDRSTDTQYF.

This chain uses TRBV2 with TRBJ2-7, with a possible D match to TRBD1 (6 bases). V gave up 6 bases and J gave up 3 bases, with 9 bases separating them. In germline, CDR1 is SNHLY, CDR2 FYNNEI. This CDR3 is 12 amino acids long. CDR3 nucleotides: TGTGCCAGCAGGAGGGGACACTACGAGCAGTACTTC. It specifies CASRRGHYEQYF.

The chain combines TRBV19 with TRBJ1-3, with TRBD1 matching over 9 bases. V lost 6 bases, J lost 0 bases, and 12 bases stayed unmatched. The CDR3 spans 18 residues. Germline V gene sequence: CDR1 LNHDA, CDR2 SQIVND (reference sequence). CDR3 region: CASRYRQGEIFSGNTIYF. The CDR3 DNA is TGTGCCAGTAGATATCGACAGGGGGAAATCTTCTCTGGAAACACCATATATTTT.

J is TRBJ1-3 and V is TRBV7-9; D gene uncertain. V lost 1 base to trimming and J lost 4 bases, with 2 bases between them. Per germline, CDR1 SEHNR and CDR2 FQNEAQ (reference sequence). CDR3 length: 12 amino acids. For the CDR3, the DNA is TGTGCCAGCAGCTTAGGCGGAAACACCATATATTTT. Translated, it gives CASSLGGNTIYF.

V and J are TRBV5-1 and TRBJ1-3; TRBD1 matches 8 bases. V gave up 4 bases and J gave up 0 bases; unmatched junction bases: 6. Germline lookup yields CDR1 SGHRS and CDR2 YFSETQ. The CDR3 sequence is 16 residues long. The CDR3 nucleotides are TGCGCCAGCAGCGCGTCGGGACAGGACTCTGGAAACACCATATATTTT. Its translation is CASSASGQDSGNTIYF.

This clone came up a few times. The chain combines TRBV19 with TRBJ2-7, with D possibly matching TRBD1 (6 bases). Germline CDR1 LNHDA, CDR2 SQIVND (reference sequence). The CDR3 is made up of 14 amino acids. V lost 3 bases and J lost 1, with 10 bases in between. The CDR3 nucleotides read TGTGCCAGTAGTATGTGGGGGCCGTCCTACGAGCAGTACTTC. Translation: CASSMWGPSYEQYF.

The chain uses TRBV5-6 and TRBJ2-1; D ambiguous. Trimming took 3 bases from V and 3 from J, leaving 7 bases between them. The CDR3 extends over 13 amino acids. Germline V gene data show CDR1 as SGHDT and CDR2 as YYEEEE. CDR3 amino acids: CASSWDDYNEQFF. The CDR3 nucleotides read TGTGCCAGCAGCTGGGATGACTACAATGAGCAGTTCTTC.

There are a few counts of this clone. The gene calls are TRBV11-2 and TRBJ1-1, with 10 bases fitting TRBD1. CDR1 and CDR2 (germline): SGHAT, FQNNGV. The CDR3 consists of 15 residues. Losses at the gene ends were 1 base for V and 3 bases for J; bases not matched to a gene: 2. CDR3 sequence reads: CASSLVGTGDTEAFF. The CDR3, as DNA: TGTGCCAGCAGCTTAGTTGGGACAGGGGACACTGAAGCTTTCTTT.

The chain employs TRBV27 and TRBJ1-2; D is possibly TRBD1 (6 bases). The CDR3 is 13 residues long. From germline, CDR1 is MNHEY and CDR2 SMNVEV (reference sequence). V lost 5 bases and J lost 7, with 14 bases in between. This CDR3 is CASSPSNRVGYTF. The CDR3 coding sequence is TGTGCCAGCAGTCCCTCGAACAGGGTTGGCTACACCTTC.

The chain combines TRBV10-3 with TRBJ1-1, with D maybe TRBD1 (5 bases). The CDR3 sequence is 14 residues long. The germline gives CDR1 ENHRY, CDR2 SYGVKD. The V gene lost 6 bases and the J gene lost 0 bases, with 11 bases spanning the gap. CDR3 DNA sequence: TGTGCCATCAGCCAGGGAGGGATGAACACTGAAGCTTTCTTT. Encoded protein: CAISQGGMNTEAFF.

The gene calls are TRBV9 and TRBJ2-1; TRBD1 matches at 7 bases. With 3 bases clipped from V and 5 bases from J, the junction kept 5 bases outside the gene matches. CDR1 is SGDLS, CDR2 YYNGEE, per germline. The CDR3 has 14 residues. The CDR3 bases are TGTGCCAGCAGCGCCGACAGGGAAAACAATGAGCAGTTCTTC. Translating gives CASSADRENNEQFF.

The chain is built from TRBV4-1 and TRBJ2-3, with TRBD2 matching over 7 bases. Germline lookup yields CDR1 MGHRA and CDR2 YSYEKL. The CDR3 is 17 residues long. Losses at the gene ends were 4 bases for V and 1 base for J; bases not matched to a gene: 11. CDR3 coding DNA: TGCGCCAGCAGCCCATGGGGGGGGGTAGGAGGCACAGATACGCAGTATTTT. It encodes CASSPWGGVGGTDTQYF.

The count of this clone is one. The rearrangement joins TRBV18 to TRBJ1-2; D uncertain. The CDR3 sequence is 11 residues long. Trimming pared 2 bases from V and 3 bases from J, leaving 1 base between. Germline assignment: CDR1 KGHSH and CDR2 LQKENI. Written as DNA, the CDR3 is TGTGCCAGCTCACCAGACTATGGCTACACCTTC. Translating it yields CASSPDYGYTF.

The chain employs TRBV19 and TRBJ2-7, with 12 bases lining up with TRBD2. With 3 bases clipped from V and 2 bases from J, the junction kept 5 bases outside the gene matches. CDR3 length equals 16 residues. Germline assignment: CDR1 LNHDA and CDR2 SQIVND (reference sequence). The CDR3 DNA follows: TGTGCCAGTAGTATCGGGACTAGCGGGTTCCCCTACGAGCAGTACTTC. Translated, it gives CASSIGTSGFPYEQYF.

This clone occurred a few times. The J gene is TRBJ1-2, the V gene TRBV7-9; 7 bases are a match to TRBD1. V dropped 2 bases and J dropped 0; count of bases not matched to a gene: 0. CDR3 size: 14 residues. Looked up from germline, CDR1 is SEHNR and CDR2 is FQNEAQ (reference sequence). The CDR3 spells CASSLQGANYGYTF. CDR3 DNA: TGTGCCAGCAGCTTACAGGGGGCTAACTATGGCTACACCTTC.

Comments on this clone: The junction and the germline gene differ at one end; a read error may be behind it. The V and J genes are TRBV5-4 and TRBJ2-2; D may be TRBD1 (7 bases). CDR1 and CDR2 from the germline V gene are SGHNT and YYREEE (reference sequence). The CDR3 contains 16 residues. This CDR3 is CASSLGGDRYTWELFF. CDR3 in DNA: TGTGCCAGCAGCTTGGGCGGGGACAGATACACCTGGGAGCTGTTTTTT.

The genes are TRBV7-9 and TRBJ2-5; D perhaps matches TRBD1 (5 bases). Germline V lookup: CDR1 SEHNR, CDR2 FQNEAQ (reference sequence). Trimming removed 1 base from V and 5 bases from J, with 11 bases in between. This CDR3 is 14 amino acids long. The CDR3 DNA follows: TGTGCCAGCAGCTTAGGACAGAACGTCGAGACCCAGTACTTC. Protein product: CASSLGQNVETQYF.

A few counts support this clone. CDR3 DNA: TGTGCTAGTGGTTTGGGGAGGGGTTCGCCCCAGCATTTT. Translated, it gives CASGLGRGSPQHF. This sequence joins TRBV12-5 and TRBJ1-5; D perhaps matches TRBD1 (5 bases). Germline CDR1 is LGHNT and CDR2 is FRNRAP. V was trimmed by 1 base and J by 9 bases, leaving 10 bases between them. The CDR3 sequence is 13 residues long.

The chain is built from TRBV7-9 and TRBJ2-5; 10 bases agree with TRBD2. V trimming: 0 bases; J trimming: 4 bases; junction bases outside the gene matches: 2. The CDR3 is made up of 15 amino acids. Per the germline V gene, CDR1 is SEHNR and CDR2 is FQNEAQ (reference sequence). CDR3 coding DNA: TGTGCCAGCAGCTTAGCGAGGACTAGCGGAGAGACCCAGTACTTC. This encodes CASSLARTSGETQYF.

V is TRBV5-8 and J is TRBJ1-2, with 7 bases matching TRBD1. Germline assignment: CDR1 SGHTS and CDR2 YDEGEE. V was pared by 5 bases and J by 6 bases, with 16 bases of the junction left unmatched. The CDR3 covers 16 residues. The CDR3, as DNA: TGTGCCAGCAGAGGACCGGGACAGAGGAATGGGAATGGCTACACCTTC. It yields the protein CASRGPGQRNGNGYTF. The whole variable domain, filled in from reference TRBV5-8 and TRBJ1-2, reads EAGVTQSPTHLIKTRGQQATLRCSPISGHTSVYWYQQALGLGLQFLLWYDEGEERNRGNFPPRFSGRQFPNYSSELNVNALELEDSALYLCASRGPGQRNGNGYTFGSGTRLTVV.

This chain connects TRBV19 to TRBJ2-1, with TRBD2 identical over 8 bases. The CDR3 runs to 17 residues. In germline, CDR1 is LNHDA, CDR2 SQIVND (reference sequence). The trim removed 5 bases at V and 0 bases at J, leaving 9 bases unmatched. In nucleotides, the CDR3 is TGTGCCAGTAGTGCAAGTATAGCGGGGTTCTCCTACAATGAGCAGTTCTTC. Translated, it gives CASSASIAGFSYNEQFF.

This chain joins TRBV7-9 and TRBJ2-1; 8 bases map to TRBD2. Looked up from germline, CDR1 is SEHNR and CDR2 is FQNEAQ (reference sequence). The ends lost 3 bases at V and 9 bases at J; junction bases unmatched: 7. The CDR3 totals 14 residues. CDR3 DNA: TGTGCCAGCAGCTTTCTGACTAGCGTGTTTGAGCAGTTCTTC. It yields the protein CASSFLTSVFEQFF.

This rearrangement joins TRBV4-1 to TRBJ1-1, with unresolved D. CDR1 and CDR2 (germline): MGHRA, YSYEKL. The CDR3 is 16 amino acids. Trimming took 1 base from V and 0 from J, leaving 12 bases between them. As DNA, the CDR3 is TGCGCCAGCAGCCAAGTGTATTCGGGAATGAACACTGAAGCTTTCTTT. It yields the protein CASSQVYSGMNTEAFF.

V and J are TRBV5-4 and TRBJ1-1; a weak D match, TRBD1 (6 bases). This CDR3 spans 15 amino acids. The V and J ends lost 0 bases and 0 bases respectively, with 9 bases between them. The V gene's germline CDR1 is SGHNT and CDR2 YYREEE (reference sequence). CDR3 sequence: CASSLDQGMNTEAFF. CDR3 DNA: TGTGCCAGCAGCTTGGATCAGGGGATGAACACTGAAGCTTTCTTT.

The DNA for the CDR3 is TGCGCCAGCAGCGGACTAGCGGACACCGGGGAGCTGTTTTTT. It translates to CASSGLADTGELFF. This chain joins TRBV5-1 and TRBJ2-2, with 10 positions matching TRBD2. The germline CDR1 and CDR2 sequences are SGHRS and YFSETQ. CDR3 length: 14 residues. After removal of 4 bases from V and 3 bases from J, the junction contained 0 bases not matched to a gene. The whole variable domain, remainder taken from reference TRBV5-1 and TRBJ2-2, is KAGVTQTPRYLIKTRGQQVTLSCSPISGHRSVSWYQQTPGQGLQFLFEYFSETQRNKGNFPGRFSGRQFSNSRSEMNVSTLELGDSALYLCASSGLADTGELFFGEGSRLTVL.

Written as DNA, the CDR3 is TGTGCCAGCAGCTTGTTTCGCGGCCAAGAGACCCAGTACTTC. Translating it yields CASSLFRGQETQYF. The chain uses TRBV5-6 and TRBJ2-5; D is undetermined. The CDR3 sequence is 14 residues long. Trimming left V 1 base short and J 1 base short, with 8 bases between. Germline CDR1 reads SGHDT; CDR2 reads YYEEEE.